This T cell receptor (beta chain) was profiled in a study of tumor and adjacent non-tumor tissue in lung cancer. Study background: On average, productive TCRbeta reads reached about 4.17 million per sample.

The CDR3 consists of 13 residues. Germline V gives CDR1 MNHEY, CDR2 SVGAGI. Trimming cost V 5 bases and J 11 bases, with 16 bases left between them. A remark on this clonotype: Its cognate antigen is unknown. A clone one base away is much larger, so this may be a read error.

The template was RNA from unsorted bulk tissue. Donors were chemotherapy-naive, newly diagnosed lung cancer surgical patients in China, August–late 2014. Broader study findings: TCR diversity was significantly greater in tumor than normal lung tissue.

The library came from three nested PCR rounds adapted from ARM-PCR protocols. TCRdb re-called the multiplex PCR reads through MiXCR, storing one row per CDR3 protein. The sample consists of about 140,000 distinct CDR3 sequences, 66% of them appearing once. This receptor was identified in a man aged 55 to 69 with small cell lung cancer. The sequencing input was lung tumor tissue. This chain links TRBV6-5 with TRBJ1-5; D ambiguous. This CDR3 reads CASSPSTSWAQHF. Written as DNA, the CDR3 is TGTGCCAGCAGTCCGTCCACATCGTGGGCCCAGCATTTT.